In this sample, the clone carrying this TCR beta chain turned up a few times. Its specificity is not known. This sample is part of a study of metastatic and nonmetastatic thyroid tumors. Study in general: Malignant and benign thyroid patients had repertoires compared in peripheral blood and tumor or nodule tissue.

Patients underwent thyroid surgery, and none had received any treatment before it. Whole-study findings and limits: Within blood and tumor, benign nodules reportedly had significantly lower TCR beta diversity than malignant thyroid tumors did.

Per the authors' pipeline: Construction of a distant-metastasis classifier for papillary thyroid cancer relied on CDR3 differences across clinicopathological groups. From the PCR reads, TCRdb re-called clones with MiXCR. These V and J calls originate from TCRdb's pipeline instead of the authors' own analysis. Of thousands of clones in the sample, approximately 33% were seen once. The sequenced material came from tumor tissue. The source of this sequence is a female donor with papillary thyroid cancer or a benign thyroid nodule (not recorded which). Some clones in this sample may be carry-over from other donors' samples.

CDR3 loop: CASSGSSYEQYF. The CDR3 DNA reads as TGTGCCAGCAGTGGTAGCTCCTACGAGCAGTACTTC. The chain couples TRBV12-3 or TRBV12-4 to TRBJ2-7; D unresolved. This CDR3 region has 12 residues. V lost 5 bases, J lost 0 bases, and 5 bases lay in between.